The rows below give T cell receptor beta chains drawn from one sample of a study of T cells in Graves' hyperthyroidism and ophthalmopathy. TCRdb re-called the multiplex PCR reads through MiXCR, storing one row per CDR3 protein. The sample holds some 150,000 distinct CDR3 sequences; roughly a fifth are singletons and the top ten take roughly 73%. The sample taken for sequencing was blood. All receptors come from a woman in her fifties or sixties with Graves' hyperthyroidism that later progressed to Graves' ophthalmopathy. Each CDR3 is given with its conserved first and last residue. A D gene is named only where the DNA matches it firmly. A row's size may be missing; if present it is once, few, many or a size class.

V	J	D	length	size	DNA	CDR3
TRBV30	TRBJ1-4	-	12	many	TGTGCCTGGGCGACAGGAACTCGAAAACTGTTTTTT	CAWATGTRKLFF
TRBV27	TRBJ2-2	-	15	-	TGTGCCAGCAGCTCTCTAGGGGCAGAAAGTCGGGAGCTGTTTTTT	CASSSLGAESRELFF
TRBV20-1	TRBJ1-2	-	13	many	TGCAGTGCTAGGGAACAGGATTGGTCTGGCTACACCTTC	CSAREQDWSGYTF
TRBV5-5	TRBJ1-2	-	14	many	TGTGCCAGCAGCGCCACACAGGGCTACTATGGCTACACCTTC	CASSATQGYYGYTF
TRBV6-1	TRBJ2-7	-	17	many	TGTGCCAGCAGTGAAGTGATGGGCGGGGGCGCAAAGAACGAGCAGTACTTC	CASSEVMGGGAKNEQYF
TRBV11-2	TRBJ2-7	TRBD2	15	-	TGTGCCAGCAGCCCCGGACTAGCGGGAGTGTCCGAGCAGTACTTC	CASSPGLAGVSEQYF
TRBV12-3/TRBV12-4	TRBJ1-5	-	15	many	TGTGCCAGCACCAAAGTAGGAGGGAGCAATCAGCCCCAGCATTTT	CASTKVGGSNQPQHF
TRBV7-3	TRBJ1-5	-	13	few	TGTGCCAGCAGCTTAAATTGGGATCAGCCCCAGCATTTT	CASSLNWDQPQHF
TRBV27	TRBJ2-7	-	14	-	TGTGCCAGCAGTTCCGCAGGCAGCTCCTACGAGCAGTACTTC	CASSSAGSSYEQYF
TRBV2	TRBJ1-1	-	14	many	TGTGCCAGCAGTCCACAGGGAGGGAACACTGAAGCTTTCTTT	CASSPQGGNTEAFF
TRBV2	TRBJ2-5	-	13	-	TGTGCCAGCAAGACGGATAGGGAAGAGACCCAGTACTTC	CASKTDREETQYF
TRBV18	TRBJ2-6	TRBD1	17	few	TGTGCCAGCTCACCCGGACAGGGACACTCTGGGGCCAACGTCCTGACTTTC	CASSPGQGHSGANVLTF
TRBV7-9	TRBJ2-1	TRBD2	16	many	TGTGCCAGCAGCCTAGCGGGCCGAGGGGACTACAATGAGCAGTTCTTC	CASSLAGRGDYNEQFF
TRBV12-3/TRBV12-4	TRBJ1-2	TRBD1	15	many	TGTGCCAGCAGCCACTGGGACAGCCCTAACTATGGCTACACCTTC	CASSHWDSPNYGYTF
TRBV28	TRBJ2-2	-	15	many	TGTGCCAGCAGTTTGTTGGTCCCGAACACCGGGGAGCTGTTTTTT	CASSLLVPNTGELFF
TRBV2	TRBJ2-1	-	14	-	TGTGCCAGCAGTAAGTCTTCCCCCCCAAATGAGCAGTTCTTC	CASSKSSPPNEQFF
TRBV2	TRBJ1-1	-	12	-	TGTGCCAGCGGAGTTAGGTACACTGAAGCTTTCTTT	CASGVRYTEAFF
TRBV20-1	TRBJ2-5	-	14	many	TGCAGTGCTAGAGATCTGGGAGGAGGAGAGACCCAGTACTTC	CSARDLGGGETQYF
TRBV9	TRBJ2-5	-	15	few	TGTGCCAGCACGGCGGGAACGATCCCCCAGGAGACCCAGTACTTC	CASTAGTIPQETQYF
TRBV11-2	TRBJ1-1	-	14	-	TGTGCCAGCAGCGGAGTAGGTCGGAACACTGAAGCTTTCTTT	CASSGVGRNTEAFF
TRBV4-1	TRBJ2-7	TRBD1	16	many	TGCGCCAGCAGCCCCGGTAACCGGGACAGGGACTACGAGCAGTACTTC	CASSPGNRDRDYEQYF
TRBV5-1	TRBJ2-7	-	13	-	TGCGCCAGCAGCTCCCTGGACGGCTACGAGCAGTACTTC	CASSSLDGYEQYF
TRBV7-9	TRBJ2-3	-	11	many	TGTGCCAGCAGCTTACACAATACGCAGTATTTT	CASSLHNTQYF
TRBV5-6	TRBJ1-2	-	11	-	TGTGCCAGCAGACGGAAGGCTGGCTACACCTTC	CASRRKAGYTF
TRBV28	TRBJ1-1	-	10	many	TGTGCCAGCAGGGGGACTTTGGCTTTCTTT	CASRGTLAFF
TRBV7-8	TRBJ1-5	-	13	few	TGTGCCAGCAGCTCGCGGACACTCCAGCCCCAGCATTTT	CASSSRTLQPQHF
TRBV6-2/TRBV6-3	TRBJ1-3	-	14	-	TGTGCCAGCAGTTTAGGGAATCCTGGAAACACCATATATTTT	CASSLGNPGNTIYF
TRBV28	TRBJ2-7	TRBD1	14	many	TGTGCCAGCAGTCCCGGGACAGTACAATACGAGCAGTACTTC	CASSPGTVQYEQYF
TRBV20-1	TRBJ1-1	TRBD1	13	-	TGCAGTGTTCTAGAAAATCACCGGGACAGGGCTTTCTTT	CSVLENHRDRAFF
TRBV28	TRBJ2-5	TRBD1	18	many	TGTGCCAGCAGGACGGGTAGGCAGGGGGCGCTGAGGAATAAGACCCAGTACTTC	CASRTGRQGALRNKTQYF
TRBV12-3/TRBV12-4	TRBJ1-5	-	14	many	TGTGCCAGCAGCCCCTGGCAGAACAATCAGCCCCAGCATTTT	CASSPWQNNQPQHF
TRBV2	TRBJ2-7	-	13	once	TGTGCCAGCCGAAGGGACCTAAACTACGAGCAGTACTTC	CASRRDLNYEQYF
TRBV5-1	TRBJ2-1	-	13	-	TGCGCCAGCAGCTTGTTGCAGGAAGTTGAGCAGTTCTTC	CASSLLQEVEQFF
TRBV7-2	TRBJ2-2	TRBD2	16	many	TGTGCCAGCAGCTTCGATGGGACTACCAACACCGGGGAGCTGTTTTTT	CASSFDGTTNTGELFF
TRBV20-1	TRBJ2-4	-	16	-	TGCAGTGCTTACCCCCCAGGGATGCGGGGCAAAAACATTCAGTACTTC	CSAYPPGMRGKNIQYF
TRBV7-9	TRBJ1-6	-	13	many	TGTGCCAGCAGTCGGGACTGGAATTCACCCCTCCACTTT	CASSRDWNSPLHF
TRBV5-1	TRBJ2-7	TRBD2	15	few	TGCGCCAGCAGCTTAAGCCTGGGGGGGAGCGACGAGCAGTACTTC	CASSLSLGGSDEQYF
TRBV2	TRBJ1-1	-	14	many	TGTGCCAGCAGACGACAGTTTACTAACACTGAAGCTTTCTTT	CASRRQFTNTEAFF
TRBV20-1	TRBJ2-1	TRBD1	15	many	TGCAGTGCTCCCCCGGGACAGGGATTCAACAATGAGCAGTTCTTC	CSAPPGQGFNNEQFF
TRBV20-1	TRBJ2-3	TRBD1	16	many	TGCAGTGCTGGACTGGGCACAGGGGGCTACACAGATACGCAGTATTTT	CSAGLGTGGYTDTQYF
TRBV28	TRBJ2-7	TRBD1	15	-	TGTGCCAGCAGTACACAGGGGGCGGGTTCCTACGAGCAGTACTTC	CASSTQGAGSYEQYF
TRBV9	TRBJ1-6	-	14	-	TGTGCCAGCAGCGCGAGGAGAGATAATTCACCCCTCCACTTT	CASSARRDNSPLHF
TRBV3-1	TRBJ2-5	-	14	many	TGTGCCAGCAGCCAAGGCACTACGCAAGAGACCCAGTACTTC	CASSQGTTQETQYF
TRBV6-1	TRBJ2-3	-	16	many	TGTGCCAGCAGTGAAAACAGGGTGACACGCACAGATACGCAGTATTTT	CASSENRVTRTDTQYF
TRBV7-2	TRBJ1-1	-	14	many	TGTGCCAGCAGCTTCAGGGGCTGGAACACTGAAGCTTTCTTT	CASSFRGWNTEAFF
TRBV6-1	TRBJ2-5	-	12	many	TGTGCCAGCACGGGCGACCAAGAGACCCAGTACTTC	CASTGDQETQYF
TRBV7-2	TRBJ2-7	TRBD1	14	once	TGTGCCAGCAGCTGGGGACAGGGTCACTACGAGCAGTACTTC	CASSWGQGHYEQYF
TRBV18	TRBJ1-5	-	16	many	TGTGCCAGCTCACCACAATTTTCAGGGGAGAATCAGCCCCAGCATTTT	CASSPQFSGENQPQHF
TRBV12-3/TRBV12-4	TRBJ2-7	TRBD1	14	few	TGTGCCAGCAGTCATTCGGACAGGGGGCGGGTGCAGTACTTC	CASSHSDRGRVQYF